These T cell receptor beta chains were read from a single sample in a study of shared clonotypes between healthy human individuals. Data came from immunoSEQ multiplex PCR; TCRdb stores just in-frame clones and leaves some out. The repertoire includes a few million clones, around 93% of them detected once, and approximately 0.4% sits in the top ten. The specimen was naive CD4+ T cells from PBMCs. Receptors were obtained from a man between 18 and 29 years old in good health. Some clones in this sample may be carry-over from other donors' samples. CDR3s include the opening cysteine and the closing phenylalanine or tryptophan. D genes are given only for firm matches. The size field is filled for only some rows; it gives once, few, many or a size class.

V gene	clone size	J gene	D gene	CDR3 DNA	CDR3 protein
TRBV20-1	NA	TRBJ1-5	NA	TGCAGTGCTAAGGGCAATCAGCCCCAGCATTTT	CSAKGNQPQHF
TRBV12-5	NA	TRBJ2-3	TRBD1	TGTGCTAGTGGTTTGGTACTCAGGACAGGGGTTGGAGATACGCAGTATTTT	CASGLVLRTGVGDTQYF
TRBV7-3	few	TRBJ2-2	NA	TGTGCCAGCAGCTTTTTATCGAACACCGGGGAGCTGTTTTTT	CASSFLSNTGELFF
TRBV6-1	NA	TRBJ1-1	NA	TGTGCCAGCAGTGAAGCGCTTCTAGGCAGGGCGAACACTGAAGCTTTCTTT	CASSEALLGRANTEAFF
TRBV6-5	once	TRBJ2-5	NA	TGTGCCAGCAGTTACGCACCGGGTGGAGAGACCCAGTACTTC	CASSYAPGGETQYF
TRBV6-1	NA	TRBJ1-6	NA	TGTGCCAGCAGTGAAGTAAGGGTCCTTAATTCACCCCTCCACTTT	CASSEVRVLNSPLHF
TRBV30	few	TRBJ1-1	NA	TGTGCCTGGAGTGTACGTGCTGAAGCTTTCTTT	CAWSVRAEAFF
TRBV5-1	NA	TRBJ1-4	TRBD1	TGCGCCAGCAGCCCTCCACCTGGACAGGGCGCGGAAAAACTGTTTTTT	CASSPPPGQGAEKLFF
TRBV4-3	NA	TRBJ1-2	NA	TGCGCCAGCAGCCTTGGGGGTCCGGGCGGGGGCTATGGCTACACCTTC	CASSLGGPGGGYGYTF
TRBV6-5	NA	TRBJ2-1	NA	TGTGCCAGCAGTTACTCGAGGACTGAGCAGTTCTTC	CASSYSRTEQFF
TRBV5-1	NA	TRBJ2-3	TRBD2	TGCGCCAGCAGCTTGGGGGCGGGGGGCGCAGATACGCAGTATTTT	CASSLGAGGADTQYF
TRBV7-9	once	TRBJ1-5	NA	TGTGCCAGCAGCTTAAGCAGTTCCAATCAGCCCCAGCATTTT	CASSLSSSNQPQHF
TRBV28	NA	TRBJ2-5	TRBD2	TGTGCCAGCAGCCCCGGACTAGCGGGAGACCTTGAGACCCAGTACTTC	CASSPGLAGDLETQYF
TRBV28	NA	TRBJ2-7	NA	TGTGCCAGCAGTTTAAGGCCCTACGAGCAGTACTTC	CASSLRPYEQYF
TRBV6-1	NA	TRBJ2-3	NA	TGTGCCAGCAGTGATGGTGTCCACAGGGCGGCCACAGATACGCAGTATTTT	CASSDGVHRAATDTQYF